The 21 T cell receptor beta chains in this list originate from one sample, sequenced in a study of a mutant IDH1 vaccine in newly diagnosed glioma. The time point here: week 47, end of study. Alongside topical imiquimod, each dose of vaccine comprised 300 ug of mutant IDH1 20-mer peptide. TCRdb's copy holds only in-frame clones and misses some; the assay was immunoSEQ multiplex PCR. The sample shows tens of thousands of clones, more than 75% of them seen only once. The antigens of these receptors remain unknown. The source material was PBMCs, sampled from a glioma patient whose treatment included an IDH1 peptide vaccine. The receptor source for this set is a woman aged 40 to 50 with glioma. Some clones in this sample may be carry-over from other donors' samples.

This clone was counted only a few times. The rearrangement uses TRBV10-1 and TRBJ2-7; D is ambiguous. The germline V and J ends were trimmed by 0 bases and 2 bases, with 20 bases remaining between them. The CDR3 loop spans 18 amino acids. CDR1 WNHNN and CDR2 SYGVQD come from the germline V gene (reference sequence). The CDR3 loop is CASSESLGIGIGAYEQYF. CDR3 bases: TGCGCCAGCAGTGAGTCCCTGGGGATTGGGATTGGGGCCTACGAGCAGTACTTC.

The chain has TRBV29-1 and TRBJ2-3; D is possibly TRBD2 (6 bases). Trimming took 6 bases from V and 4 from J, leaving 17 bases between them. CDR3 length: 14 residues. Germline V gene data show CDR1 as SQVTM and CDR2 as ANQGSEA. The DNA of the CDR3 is TGCAGCGTCGCCAGGACTGGAGGGTCAGATACGCAGTATTTT. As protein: CSVARTGGSDTQYF.

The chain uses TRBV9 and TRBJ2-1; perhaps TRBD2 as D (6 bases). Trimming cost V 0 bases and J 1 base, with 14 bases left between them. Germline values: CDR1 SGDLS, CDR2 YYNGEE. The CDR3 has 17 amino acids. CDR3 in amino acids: CASSVEGGRGSYNEQFF. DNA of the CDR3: TGTGCCAGCAGCGTAGAGGGCGGACGGGGGTCCTACAATGAGCAGTTCTTC. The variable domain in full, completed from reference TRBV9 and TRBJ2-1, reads DSGVTQTPKHLITATGQRVTLRCSPRSGDLSVYWYQQSLDQGLQFLIQYYNGEERAKGNILERFSAQQFPDLHSELNLSSLELGDSALYFCASSVEGGRGSYNEQFFGPGTRLTVL.

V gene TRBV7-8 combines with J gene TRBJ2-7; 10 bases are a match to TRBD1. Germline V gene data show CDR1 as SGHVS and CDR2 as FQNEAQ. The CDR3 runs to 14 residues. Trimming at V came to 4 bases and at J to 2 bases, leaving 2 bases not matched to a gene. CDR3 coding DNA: TGTGCCAGCAGCTCTGACAGGGGGCCCTACGAGCAGTACTTC. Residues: CASSSDRGPYEQYF.

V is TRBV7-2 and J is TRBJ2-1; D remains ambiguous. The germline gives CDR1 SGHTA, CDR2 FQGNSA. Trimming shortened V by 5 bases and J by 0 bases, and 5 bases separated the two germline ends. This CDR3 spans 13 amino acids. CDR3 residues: CASSPSSYNEQFF. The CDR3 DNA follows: TGTGCCAGCAGCCCAAGCTCCTACAATGAGCAGTTCTTC.

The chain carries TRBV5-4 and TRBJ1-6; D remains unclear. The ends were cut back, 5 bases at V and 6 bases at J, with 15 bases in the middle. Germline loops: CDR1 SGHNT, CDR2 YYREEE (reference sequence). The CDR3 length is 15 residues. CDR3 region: CASSLLGGVNSPLHF. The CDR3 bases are TGTGCCAGCAGTCTTTTGGGAGGTGTTAATTCACCCCTCCACTTT.

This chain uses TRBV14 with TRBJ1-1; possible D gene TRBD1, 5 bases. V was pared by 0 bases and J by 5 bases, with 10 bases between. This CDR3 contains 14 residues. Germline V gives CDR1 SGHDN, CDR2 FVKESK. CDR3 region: CASSQEIRGTEAFF. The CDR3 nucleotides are TGTGCCAGCAGCCAAGAGATACGGGGGACTGAAGCTTTCTTT.

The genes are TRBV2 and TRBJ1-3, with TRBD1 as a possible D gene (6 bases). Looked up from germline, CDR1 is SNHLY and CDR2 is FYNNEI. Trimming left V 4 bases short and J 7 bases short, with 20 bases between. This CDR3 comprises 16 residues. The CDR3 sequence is CASSAQGIRLGNTIYF. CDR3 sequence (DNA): TGTGCCAGCAGTGCTCAGGGGATTCGCCTGGGGAACACCATATATTTT.

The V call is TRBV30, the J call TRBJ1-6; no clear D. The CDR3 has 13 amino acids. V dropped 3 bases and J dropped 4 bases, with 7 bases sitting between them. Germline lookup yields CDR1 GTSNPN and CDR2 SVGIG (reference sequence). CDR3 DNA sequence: TGTGCCTGGAGGGACGGGTATAATTCACCCCTCCACTTT. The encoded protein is CAWRDGYNSPLHF.

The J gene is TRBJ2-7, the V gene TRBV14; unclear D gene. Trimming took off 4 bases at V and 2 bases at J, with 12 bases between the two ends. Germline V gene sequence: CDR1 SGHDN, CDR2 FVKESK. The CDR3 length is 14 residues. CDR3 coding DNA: TGTGCCAGCAGCCCGCAGTACACGGCCTACGAGCAGTACTTC. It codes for CASSPQYTAYEQYF.

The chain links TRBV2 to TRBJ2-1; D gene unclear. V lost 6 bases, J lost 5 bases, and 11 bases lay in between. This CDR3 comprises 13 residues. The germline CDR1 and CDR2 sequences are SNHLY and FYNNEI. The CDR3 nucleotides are TGTGCCAGCAGAAAAGGAGCCAACAATGAGCAGTTCTTC. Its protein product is CASRKGANNEQFF.

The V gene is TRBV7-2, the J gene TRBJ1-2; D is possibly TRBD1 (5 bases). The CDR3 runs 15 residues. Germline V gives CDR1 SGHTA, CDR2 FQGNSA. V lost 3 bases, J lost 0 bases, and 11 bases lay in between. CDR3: CASSFGAKTNYGYTF. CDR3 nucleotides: TGTGCCAGCAGCTTCGGGGCCAAAACTAACTATGGCTACACCTTC.

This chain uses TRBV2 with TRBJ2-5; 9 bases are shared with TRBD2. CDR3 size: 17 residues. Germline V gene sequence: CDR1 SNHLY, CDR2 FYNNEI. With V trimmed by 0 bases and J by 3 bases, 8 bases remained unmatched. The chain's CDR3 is CASSEALASGAKETQYF. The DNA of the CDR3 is TGTGCCAGCAGTGAAGCGCTTGCTAGCGGGGCCAAAGAGACCCAGTACTTC.

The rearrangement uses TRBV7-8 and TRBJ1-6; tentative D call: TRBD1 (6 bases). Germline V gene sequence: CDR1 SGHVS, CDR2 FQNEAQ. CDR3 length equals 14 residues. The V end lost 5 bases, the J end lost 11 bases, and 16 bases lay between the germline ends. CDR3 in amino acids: CASSHRGRDTPLHF. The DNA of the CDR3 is TGTGCCAGCAGCCACCGGGGGCGGGATACACCCCTCCACTTT.

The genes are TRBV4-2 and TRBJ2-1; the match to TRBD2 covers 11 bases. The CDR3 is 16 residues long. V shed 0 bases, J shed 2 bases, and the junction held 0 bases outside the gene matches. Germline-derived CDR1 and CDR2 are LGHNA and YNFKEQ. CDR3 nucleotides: TGTGCCAGCAGCCAAGAACTAGCGGGGGCCTACAATGAGCAGTTCTTC. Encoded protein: CASSQELAGAYNEQFF.

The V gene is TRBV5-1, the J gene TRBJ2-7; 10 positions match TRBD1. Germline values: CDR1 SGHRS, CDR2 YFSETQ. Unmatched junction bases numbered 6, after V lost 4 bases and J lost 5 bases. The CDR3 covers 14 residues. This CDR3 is CASSEGQGYHEQYF. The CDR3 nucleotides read TGCGCCAGCAGCGAGGGACAGGGGTACCACGAGCAGTACTTC. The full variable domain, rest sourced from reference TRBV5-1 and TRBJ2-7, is KAGVTQTPRYLIKTRGQQVTLSCSPISGHRSVSWYQQTPGQGLQFLFEYFSETQRNKGNFPGRFSGRQFSNSRSEMNVSTLELGDSALYLCASSEGQGYHEQYFGPGTRLTVT.

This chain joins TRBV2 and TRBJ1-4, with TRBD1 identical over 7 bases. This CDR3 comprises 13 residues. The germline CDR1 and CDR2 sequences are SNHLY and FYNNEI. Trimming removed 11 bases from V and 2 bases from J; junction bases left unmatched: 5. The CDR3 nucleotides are TGTGCCGGCCACAGGGGCACTAATGAAAAACTGTTTTTT. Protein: CAGHRGTNEKLFF.

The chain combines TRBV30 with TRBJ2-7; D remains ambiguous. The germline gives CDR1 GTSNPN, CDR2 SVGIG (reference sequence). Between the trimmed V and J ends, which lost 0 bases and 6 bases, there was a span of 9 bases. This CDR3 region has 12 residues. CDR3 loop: CAWSVTGLEQYF. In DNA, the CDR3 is TGTGCCTGGAGTGTAACTGGGCTCGAGCAGTACTTC.

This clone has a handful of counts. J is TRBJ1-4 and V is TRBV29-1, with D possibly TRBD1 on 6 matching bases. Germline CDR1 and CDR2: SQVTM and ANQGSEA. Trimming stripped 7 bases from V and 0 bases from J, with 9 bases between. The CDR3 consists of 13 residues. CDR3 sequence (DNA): TGCAGCGCCCCAGGGGCAACTAATGAAAAACTGTTTTTT. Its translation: CSAPGATNEKLFF. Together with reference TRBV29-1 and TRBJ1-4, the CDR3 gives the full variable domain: SAVISQKPSRDICQRGTSLTIQCQVDSQVTMMFWYRQQPGQSLTLIATANQGSEATYESGFVIDKFPISRPNLTFSTLTVSNMSPEDSSIYLCSAPGATNEKLFFGSGTQLSVL.

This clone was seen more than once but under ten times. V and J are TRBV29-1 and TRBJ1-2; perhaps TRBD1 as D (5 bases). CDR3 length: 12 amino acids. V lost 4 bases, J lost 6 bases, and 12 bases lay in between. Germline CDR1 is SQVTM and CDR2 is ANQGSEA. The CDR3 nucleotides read TGCAGCGTTGCGGGGCTGAGGGATGGCTACACCTTC. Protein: CSVAGLRDGYTF.

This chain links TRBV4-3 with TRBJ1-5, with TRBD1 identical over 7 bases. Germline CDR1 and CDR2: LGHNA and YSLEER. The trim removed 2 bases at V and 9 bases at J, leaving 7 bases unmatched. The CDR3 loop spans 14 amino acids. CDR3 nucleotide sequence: TGCGCCAGCAGCCAAAGGACAGGCAGCGGGCCCCAGCATTTT. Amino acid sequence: CASSQRTGSGPQHF.